These 25 T cell receptor beta chains were sequenced from one sample in a study of cytomegalovirus exposure and HLA in healthy donors. Produced via immunoSEQ multiplex PCR; TCRdb's table is partial and in-frame only. The table records more than 250,000 clones, more than 80% of them present only once. The sequenced material came from PBMCs. The receptors here all came from a woman between 18 and 30 years old in good health and CMV-seronegative.

A word on this clone: At the DNA level, this CDR3 is encoded by other sequences in the same sample as well. This rearrangement joins TRBV6-6 to TRBJ2-7, with TRBD1 identical over 9 bases. This CDR3 region has 15 residues. The V gene's germline CDR1 is MNHNY and CDR2 SVGAGI (reference sequence). V shed 0 bases, J shed 4 bases, and the junction held 4 bases outside the gene matches. This CDR3 is CASSYSTGGAYEQYF. The CDR3 DNA reads as TGTGCCAGCAGTTACTCCACAGGGGGCGCATACGAGCAGTACTTC.

The chain couples TRBV5-1 to TRBJ2-1; 11 bases map to TRBD2. Germline loops: CDR1 SGHRS, CDR2 YFSETQ. The CDR3 covers 16 residues. The V and J ends lost 4 bases and 7 bases, in that order; junction bases with no gene match: 10. CDR3 DNA: TGCGCCAGCAGCCCCGCCCTAGCGGGGGGCGGGAATGAGCAGTTCTTC. Translated, it gives CASSPALAGGGNEQFF.

The V gene is TRBV7-2, the J gene TRBJ2-3; 13 nucleotides match TRBD2. CDR1 and CDR2 from the germline V gene are SGHTA and FQGNSA. The CDR3 is made up of 15 amino acids. Losses at the gene ends were 5 bases for V and 5 bases for J; bases not matched to a gene: 4. Here the CDR3 reads CASSRRTSGRDTQYF. For the CDR3, the DNA is TGTGCCAGCAGCCGTCGGACTAGCGGGAGAGATACGCAGTATTTT. The entire variable domain, with the rest obtained from reference TRBV7-2 and TRBJ2-3, is as follows: GAGVSQSPSNKVTEKGKDVELRCDPISGHTALYWYRQSLGQGLEFLIYFQGNSAPDKSGLPSDRFSAERTGGSVSTLTIQRTQQEDSAVYLCASSRRTSGRDTQYFGPGTRLTVL.

The genes are TRBV27 and TRBJ1-3; a weak D match, TRBD1 (6 bases). Looked up from germline, CDR1 is MNHEY and CDR2 is SMNVEV (reference sequence). Trimming took off 7 bases at V and 2 bases at J, with 15 bases between the two ends. This CDR3 contains 15 residues. CDR3 protein: CASTHRVGAGNTIYF. The DNA of the CDR3 is TGTGCCAGCACCCACAGGGTCGGGGCTGGAAACACCATATATTTT.

The V and J genes are TRBV28 and TRBJ2-7; the match to TRBD2 covers 8 bases. The germline CDR1 and CDR2 sequences are MDHEN and SYDVKM. CDR3 length equals 15 residues. Trimming took 4 bases from V and 2 from J; bases not matched to a gene: 7. CDR3 nucleotide sequence: TGTGCCAGCAGTTGGACCAGCGGGGGAGCCTACGAGCAGTACTTC. This gives the protein CASSWTSGGAYEQYF.

This chain joins TRBV18 and TRBJ1-5; D gene uncertain. This CDR3 is 15 amino acids long. The V end was cut by 6 bases, the J end by 0 bases, with 12 bases between. Germline assignment: CDR1 KGHSH and CDR2 LQKENI. Written as DNA, the CDR3 is TGTGCCAGCTCCCCCGCCGCGGATAGCAATCAGCCCCAGCATTTT. This gives the protein CASSPAADSNQPQHF.

This clone was picked up one time. The chain combines TRBV7-8 with TRBJ2-1, with D possibly TRBD1 on 5 matching bases. Per germline, CDR1 SGHVS and CDR2 FQNEAQ. This CDR3 has 16 amino acids. V dropped 2 bases and J dropped 8 bases, with 19 bases sitting between them. The CDR3 coding sequence is TGTGCCAGCAGCTTAAAGGACACGGTCCGTGCGGATGAGCAGTTCTTC. This gives the protein CASSLKDTVRADEQFF.

This chain uses TRBV30 with TRBJ2-3; 9 nucleotides align to TRBD2. The V gene's germline CDR1 is GTSNPN and CDR2 SVGIG (reference sequence). This CDR3 is built from 16 residues. The V gene end was trimmed by 0 bases and the J gene end by 4 bases; junction bases not matched to a gene: 8. DNA of the CDR3: TGTGCCTGGAGTGTGGGGATTAGCGGGAGTTCAGATACGCAGTATTTT. Amino acids: CAWSVGISGSSDTQYF.

This rearrangement joins TRBV5-1 to TRBJ2-5; maybe TRBD1 (5 bases). CDR3 length equals 15 residues. The germline gives CDR1 SGHRS, CDR2 YFSETQ. The V and J ends lost 0 bases and 1 base respectively, with 10 bases between them. The CDR3 reads CASSLGQGPQETQYF. The CDR3 bases are TGCGCCAGCAGCTTGGGTCAGGGTCCCCAAGAGACCCAGTACTTC.

This clone appeared once. The chain is built from TRBV9 and TRBJ2-2, with 9 positions matching TRBD1. This CDR3 comprises 16 residues. J gave up 1 base and V 4 bases, and 5 bases lay outside the gene matches. Germline V lookup: CDR1 SGDLS, CDR2 YYNGEE. For the CDR3, the DNA is TGTGCCAGCAGCCCCCGGGACAGGGAGAACACCGGGGAGCTGTTTTTT. It encodes CASSPRDRENTGELFF.

V is TRBV10-3 and J is TRBJ2-7; no clear D. The CDR3 spans 13 residues. Trimming removed 6 bases from V and 0 bases from J, with 9 bases in between. Per germline, CDR1 ENHRY and CDR2 SYGVKD. For the CDR3, the DNA is TGTGCCATCAGGATACAGAGCTCCTACGAGCAGTACTTC. Translating it yields CAIRIQSSYEQYF.

The rearrangement links TRBV4-3 to TRBJ2-7, with 10 bases that match TRBD2. The CDR3 runs 15 residues. V gave up 4 bases and J gave up 2 bases; unmatched junction bases: 5. CDR1 is LGHNA, CDR2 YSLEER, per germline. The CDR3 DNA reads as TGCGCCAGCAGCCCCCAGCGGGAGGGCCCCTACGAGCAGTACTTC. Protein sequence: CASSPQREGPYEQYF.

CDR3 nucleotide sequence: TGTGCCAGCAGTGTACAGGTACGGACTGAAGCTTTCTTT. This codes for CASSVQVRTEAFF. The rearrangement joins TRBV6-1 to TRBJ1-1, with a tentative D call TRBD1 (5 bases). Trimming shortened V by 4 bases and J by 5 bases, and 11 bases separated the two germline ends. CDR1 MNHNS and CDR2 SASEGT come from the germline V gene. This CDR3 is 13 amino acids long.

The J gene is TRBJ2-7, the V gene TRBV19; weak D call: TRBD1 (8 bases). CDR3 length equals 15 residues. CDR1 is LNHDA, CDR2 SQIVND, per germline (reference sequence). V gave up 3 bases and J gave up 3 bases, with 15 bases separating them. The CDR3 nucleotides read TGTGCCAGTAGTATCCACAGGGGGGGTAGCTACGAGCAGTACTTC. Translated: CASSIHRGGSYEQYF. Full variable domain (outside the CDR3, taken from reference TRBV19 and TRBJ2-7): DGGITQSPKYLFRKEGQNVTLSCEQNLNHDAMYWYRQDPGQGLRLIYYSQIVNDFQKGDIAEGYSVSREKKESFPLTVTSAQKNPTAFYLCASSIHRGGSYEQYFGPGTRLTVT.

CDR3 in DNA: TGTGCCAGCAGCTTGAGCGGGAGTCCTCGCTACGAGCAGTACTTC. Translated: CASSLSGSPRYEQYF. The J gene is TRBJ2-7, the V gene TRBV7-9; 8 nucleotides align to TRBD2. The germline V gene has CDR1 SEHNR and CDR2 FQNEAQ (reference sequence). V lost 3 bases to trimming and J lost 3 bases; unmatched junction nucleotides: 7. The CDR3 is 15 amino acids.

V gene TRBV6-1 combines with J gene TRBJ1-4, with TRBD1 as a possible D gene (6 bases). With 2 bases removed from V and 8 bases from J, the gap between germline ends came to 15 bases. Germline-derived CDR1 and CDR2 are MNHNS and SASEGT. This CDR3 has 15 residues. CDR3 bases: TGTGCCAGCAGTGAACTGACAGGAAACAAGGAAAAACTGTTTTTT. Translation: CASSELTGNKEKLFF.

V gene TRBV28 combines with J gene TRBJ1-5; 7 nucleotides match TRBD1. V lost 2 bases to trimming and J lost 4 bases; unmatched junction nucleotides: 8. Germline V gene data show CDR1 as MDHEN and CDR2 as SYDVKM. This CDR3 is built from 16 residues. Written as DNA, the CDR3 is TGTGCCAGCAGTTTAACAACGACAGGGATGAATCAGCCCCAGCATTTT. It encodes CASSLTTTGMNQPQHF.

This rearrangement joins TRBV6-5 to TRBJ1-5; 7 bases are a match to TRBD1. The J segment lost 7 bases and the V segment lost 5 bases, leaving 8 bases of the junction unmatched. Germline V gene sequence: CDR1 MNHEY, CDR2 SVGAGI. This CDR3 has 14 residues. CDR3 bases: TGTGCCAGCAGTCCTCAGGGGGGCGGACAGCCCCAGCATTTT. This translates into CASSPQGGGQPQHF.

V is TRBV2 and J is TRBJ1-5; D is unclear. The V end was cut by 4 bases, the J end by 3 bases, with 13 bases between. This CDR3 has 15 amino acids. CDR1 is SNHLY, CDR2 FYNNEI, per germline. CDR3 DNA sequence: TGTGCCAGCAGTGTTTCCAGGCTCGACAATCAGCCCCAGCATTTT. This translates into CASSVSRLDNQPQHF.

The chain joins TRBV7-3 to TRBJ2-5; TRBD1 aligns across 8 bases. Losses at the gene ends were 4 bases for V and 2 bases for J; bases not matched to a gene: 3. The CDR3 sequence is 14 residues long. Germline CDR1 SGHTA, CDR2 FQGTGA. The CDR3 DNA reads as TGTGCCAGCAGCTACGGACAGGGTCAAGAGACCCAGTACTTC. It specifies CASSYGQGQETQYF.

V is TRBV29-1 and J is TRBJ2-3, with 9 bases matching TRBD2. This CDR3 region has 15 residues. The trim removed 1 base at V and 2 bases at J, leaving 4 bases unmatched. Germline assignment: CDR1 SQVTM and CDR2 ANQGSEA. The CDR3 bases are TGCAGCGTTGAAGGGGCGGGAGGGGTCACAGATACGCAGTATTTT. Amino acids: CSVEGAGGVTDTQYF.

Comment on this clone: Other DNA sequences within the sample encode an identical CDR3. The chain recombines TRBV4-1 with TRBJ2-7; the D is unclear. The V end was cut by 1 base, the J end by 1 base, with 5 bases between. The CDR3 length is 13 residues. CDR1 and CDR2 from the germline V gene are MGHRA and YSYEKL. The DNA for the CDR3 is TGCGCCAGCAGCCAAGTCGGTTCCTACGAGCAGTACTTC. The encoded protein is CASSQVGSYEQYF.

The rearrangement links TRBV9 to TRBJ2-1; 7 bases match TRBD2. CDR1 and CDR2 from the germline V gene are SGDLS and YYNGEE. V shed 0 bases and J 6 bases; nucleotides not matched to a gene: 12. This CDR3 contains 17 residues. The DNA of the CDR3 is TGTGCCAGCAGCGTAGATGTGGGAGGGCCTTCTGGCAATGAGCAGTTCTTC. Protein sequence: CASSVDVGGPSGNEQFF.

The V gene is TRBV7-9, the J gene TRBJ2-2, with TRBD2 matching 10 bases. This CDR3 contains 18 residues. Germline CDR1 SEHNR, CDR2 FQNEAQ (reference sequence). J lost 2 bases, V lost 5 bases, and 11 bases had no gene match. Here the CDR3 reads CASSPKYRLAGNTGELFF. DNA of the CDR3: TGTGCCAGCAGCCCCAAATACCGACTAGCGGGCAACACCGGGGAGCTGTTTTTT.

The rearrangement links TRBV7-3 to TRBJ2-1; 7 nucleotides match TRBD2. The CDR3 is made up of 15 amino acids. Germline lookup yields CDR1 SGHTA and CDR2 FQGTGA. Unmatched junction bases numbered 8, after V lost 4 bases and J lost 5 bases. CDR3 bases: TGTGCCAGCAGCTCTCCGGGAGGCTACAACAATGAGCAGTTCTTC. Translation gives CASSSPGGYNNEQFF.